A single sample gave rise to the 19 T cell receptor beta chains below, sequenced in a study of post-analysis software for immune sequencing data. Study results and limitations: Four or five TRBV segments were significantly more frequent in patients than in controls. TRBV5-6, TRBV5-1 and TRBV20-1 were among these segments.

Incorporated into the TCR beta cDNA libraries were unique molecular identifiers, which served to reduce PCR and sequencing biases. TCRdb processed the PCR reads anew with MiXCR; each CDR3 protein has one entry. The sample holds about 460,000 distinct CDR3 sequences, around 40% seen once. No antigen is known for these receptors. Sequenced sample: blood. These receptors were collected from a girl aged 10 to 17 with multiple sclerosis.

This clonotype came up many times. The gene calls are TRBV6-5 and TRBJ2-5, with no clear D. The ends were cut back, 2 bases at V and 4 bases at J, with 2 bases in the middle. This CDR3 contains 11 residues. Per the germline V gene, CDR1 is MNHEY and CDR2 is SVGAGI. CDR3 in amino acids: CASSYLETQYF. CDR3 nucleotide sequence: TGTGCCAGCAGTTACCTAGAGACCCAGTACTTC.

This chain uses TRBV5-1 with TRBJ2-3, with TRBD2 identical over 7 bases. This CDR3 contains 15 residues. The ends lost 1 base at V and 1 base at J; junction bases unmatched: 3. The V gene's germline CDR1 is SGHRS and CDR2 YFSETQ. CDR3: CASSLREVGTDTQYF. DNA for the CDR3: TGCGCCAGCAGCTTGCGGGAGGTGGGCACAGATACGCAGTATTTT.

Concerning this clonotype: One junction end does not reproduce the germline sequence, and a read error may be involved. This rearrangement joins TRBV7-2 to TRBJ1-1; no firm D call. Germline V gene sequence: CDR1 SGHTA, CDR2 FQGNSA. The length of the CDR3 is 16 residues. The CDR3 loop is CASSPRLVGANSEAFF. The CDR3 region has the DNA TGTGCCAGCAGCCCCCGCTTGGTAGGAGCTAACAGTGAAGCTTTCTTT.

Only a few counts were recorded for this clonotype. The J gene is TRBJ2-5, the V gene TRBV6-2 or TRBV6-3; 12 nucleotides line up with TRBD2. The CDR3 length is 16 residues. Germline V gene lookup returns CDR1 MNHEY and CDR2 SVGEGT. Trimming removed 2 bases from V and 1 base from J; junction bases left unmatched: 2. This CDR3 is CASSYAGLAGQETQYF. The CDR3, as DNA: TGTGCCAGCAGTTACGCGGGACTAGCGGGCCAAGAGACCCAGTACTTC.

The genes are TRBV24-1 and TRBJ1-2, with D unclear. The V gene lost 7 bases and the J gene lost 4 bases, with 15 bases spanning the gap. The CDR3 extends over 14 amino acids. CDR1 and CDR2 (germline): KGHDR, SFDVKD. The DNA of the CDR3 is TGTGCCACCAGGGATACCGCATTTACCTATGGCTACACCTTC. This sequence encodes CATRDTAFTYGYTF.

This clonotype appeared a few times. J is TRBJ2-3 and V is TRBV10-3; the match to TRBD2 covers 7 bases. Germline V gene data show CDR1 as ENHRY and CDR2 as SYGVKD. The V segment lost 5 bases and the J segment 0 bases; nucleotides outside the gene matches: 2. The CDR3 has 14 amino acids. The CDR3 DNA reads as TGTGCCATCAGTACTAGCGCGAGCACAGATACGCAGTATTTT. Encoded protein: CAISTSASTDTQYF.

The rearrangement joins TRBV7-9 to TRBJ2-1, with D possibly being TRBD2 (6 bases). Germline CDR1 and CDR2: SEHNR and FQNEAQ (reference sequence). This CDR3 spans 16 amino acids. The V and J ends lost 3 bases and 0 bases respectively, with 12 bases between them. The CDR3 bases are TGTGCCAGCAGCTTGACCACCGGGAGCTCCTACAATGAGCAGTTCTTC. The encoded protein is CASSLTTGSSYNEQFF.

The chain is built from TRBV5-5 and TRBJ2-3, with 10 bases lining up with TRBD2. V dropped 0 bases and J dropped 4; count of bases not matched to a gene: 5. Germline V gene lookup returns CDR1 SGHKS and CDR2 YYEKEE (reference sequence). The CDR3 runs to 16 residues. The chain's CDR3 is CASSLVVAGGSDTQYF. Here the CDR3 DNA reads TGTGCCAGCAGCTTGGTAGTAGCGGGAGGCTCAGATACGCAGTATTTT.

This clonotype was counted a few times. The V gene is TRBV6-5, the J gene TRBJ2-5, with TRBD2 matching over 10 bases. The CDR3 has 19 amino acids. The junction had 15 bases not matched to a gene; V was cut back by 0 bases and J by 5 bases. Looked up from germline, CDR1 is MNHEY and CDR2 is SVGAGI. The CDR3 DNA reads as TGTGCCAGCAGTTACTCAAAGGCTAGCGGGAGATGGGGAGCGGAGACCCAGTACTTC. Protein: CASSYSKASGRWGAETQYF.

This clonotype was counted only a few times. The J gene is TRBJ2-3, the V gene TRBV29-1, with D perhaps matching TRBD1 (6 bases). CDR1 SQVTM and CDR2 ANQGSEA come from the germline V gene. V lost 1 base to trimming and J lost 5 bases, with 19 bases between them. The CDR3 extends over 16 amino acids. The CDR3 bases are TGCAGCGTTGAAGCCCGAGTAACAGGGATAGGAGATACGCAGTATTTT. It yields the protein CSVEARVTGIGDTQYF.

The CDR3 sequence is CASNPFGSGYNEQFF. As DNA, the CDR3 is TGTGCCAGCAACCCCTTCGGGAGCGGGTACAATGAGCAGTTCTTC. The chain recombines TRBV12-3 or TRBV12-4 with TRBJ2-1, with a weak D call TRBD2 (6 bases). V lost 7 bases and J 4 bases, leaving 17 bases between the germline ends. The CDR3 spans 15 residues.

V usage is TRBV5-5 and J usage is TRBJ2-3; tentatively, D is TRBD1 or TRBD2 (6 bases each). The CDR3 sequence is 15 residues long. The V gene's germline CDR1 is SGHKS and CDR2 YYEKEE (reference sequence). Trimming took off 4 bases at V and 2 bases at J, with 14 bases between the two ends. The CDR3 region is CASSPGGRITDTQYF. As DNA, the CDR3 is TGTGCCAGCAGCCCCGGGGGCCGTATCACAGATACGCAGTATTTT.

This chain links TRBV7-9 with TRBJ2-3, with D possibly matching TRBD2 (8 bases). Germline values: CDR1 SEHNR, CDR2 FQNEAQ (reference sequence). This CDR3 is built from 18 residues. V was shortened by 6 bases and J by 4 bases, with 26 bases between the two germline ends. The CDR3 reads CASRQEGAQRGSADTQYF. CDR3 coding DNA: TGTGCCAGCAGACAGGAGGGGGCCCAGCGGGGGTCGGCAGATACGCAGTATTTT.

The chain has TRBV2 and TRBJ2-3, with 11 bases that match TRBD2. CDR1 is SNHLY and CDR2 is FYNNEI in the germline V gene. Germline trimming cut 6 bases from V and 6 bases from J; bases unmatched to any gene: 8. The CDR3 is made up of 15 amino acids. The CDR3 nucleotides read TGTGCCAGCAGAGCTAAACTAGCGGGGGCGGATACGCAGTATTTT. This encodes CASRAKLAGADTQYF.

V usage is TRBV14 and J usage is TRBJ2-1; tentative D call: TRBD2 (6 bases). Germline assignment: CDR1 SGHDN and CDR2 FVKESK. Trimming took off 1 base at V and 2 bases at J, with 9 bases between the two ends. This CDR3 contains 15 residues. CDR3 sequence: CASSQGRGTYNEQFF. The CDR3 DNA reads as TGTGCCAGCAGCCAAGGGAGGGGCACCTACAATGAGCAGTTCTTC.

This clonotype was observed once. The gene calls are TRBV6-5 and TRBJ1-1, with TRBD1 identical over 8 bases. Germline V lookup: CDR1 MNHEY, CDR2 SVGAGI. Trimming cost V 7 bases and J 2 bases; bases outside gene matches: 9. CDR3 size: 15 residues. The CDR3 DNA reads as TGTGCCAGCACCGGGACAGGAGGGCCCAACACTGAAGCTTTCTTT. It specifies CASTGTGGPNTEAFF.

Only one count was recorded for this clonotype. The gene calls are TRBV20-1 and TRBJ2-1; D is unresolved. This CDR3 comprises 15 residues. Germline V CDR1 and CDR2: DFQATT, SNEGSKA (reference sequence). V gave up 0 bases and J gave up 6 bases, with 15 bases separating them. This CDR3 reads CSAREELSLANEQFF. In DNA, the CDR3 is TGCAGTGCTAGAGAGGAGCTTTCCCTGGCCAATGAGCAGTTCTTC.

This clonotype was picked up a small number of times. The CDR3 protein is CASSHEREHQFF. In DNA, the CDR3 is TGCGCCAGCAGCCATGAGCGGGAACACCAGTTCTTC. The chain carries TRBV4-1 and TRBJ2-1; 7 nucleotides align to TRBD2. J lost 13 bases, V lost 3 bases, and 6 bases had no gene match. Germline V gives CDR1 MGHRA, CDR2 YSYEKL. The CDR3 runs to 12 residues.

The CDR3 reads CASTRDGTNYGYTF. DNA for the CDR3: TGTGCCAGCACCCGGGACGGTACTAACTATGGCTACACCTTC. J is TRBJ1-2 and V is TRBV12-3 or TRBV12-4; possibly TRBD1 for D (5 bases). This CDR3 is 14 amino acids long. Trimming stripped 7 bases from V and 0 bases from J, with 12 bases between.